These 11 T cell receptor beta chains share one sample of origin, sequenced in a study of sequential checkpoint blockade in melanoma. Produced via immunoSEQ multiplex PCR; TCRdb's table is partial and in-frame only. The sample yields about 12,000 clones, roughly two thirds seen once. As for treatment: randomized to nivolumab then ipilimumab (arm A) or the reverse (arm B). Source: CD8+ T cells sorted from blood (inferred from file names), taken from a patient given nivolumab and ipilimumab in sequence. The receptors were gathered from a human donor with melanoma.

The chain employs TRBV27 and TRBJ1-4; no clear D gene. Trimming removed 5 bases at V and 5 bases at J, with 15 bases between. The CDR3 length is 15 residues. Germline V gene data show CDR1 as MNHEY and CDR2 as SMNVEV (reference sequence). This chain's CDR3 is CASSPSRGLNEKLFF. The CDR3 DNA follows: TGTGCCAGCAGTCCTTCCAGAGGTTTGAATGAAAAACTGTTTTTT.

This clone was seen only once. The DNA of the CDR3 is TGCAGCGTTTATCTTGTGAGGGGGCACGAGCAAGCTTTCTTT. Translating it yields CSVYLVRGHEQAFF. The V and J genes are TRBV29-1 and TRBJ1-1; 7 bases fit TRBD1. This CDR3 has 14 residues. The V gene's germline CDR1 is SQVTM and CDR2 ANQGSEA. V gave up 5 bases and J gave up 9 bases; unmatched junction bases: 15.

V is TRBV7-8 and J is TRBJ1-2, with 7 nucleotides matching TRBD1. Germline assignment: CDR1 SGHVS and CDR2 FQNEAQ. The CDR3 covers 14 residues. The V gene end was trimmed by 0 bases and the J gene end by 4 bases; junction bases not matched to a gene: 2. The chain's CDR3 is CASSLAGTAYGYTF. The DNA for the CDR3 is TGTGCCAGCAGCTTAGCCGGGACAGCCTATGGCTACACCTTC.

The chain carries TRBV7-8 and TRBJ2-6; tentative D call: TRBD1 (5 bases). CDR1 and CDR2 from the germline V gene are SGHVS and FQNEAQ. This CDR3 has 16 amino acids. V was cut by 5 bases and J by 0 bases, with 11 bases left in between. The DNA of the CDR3 is TGTGCCAGCAGCCACCCAGGGCCCTCTGGGGCCAACGTCCTGACTTTC. This sequence encodes CASSHPGPSGANVLTF.

The V and J genes are TRBV10-3 and TRBJ1-2; 9 nucleotides line up with TRBD1. V shed 1 base and J 6 bases; nucleotides not matched to a gene: 3. The CDR3 length is 14 residues. From germline, CDR1 is ENHRY and CDR2 SYGVKD. As DNA, the CDR3 is TGTGCCATCAGTGAGTTCGACAGGGGGGATGGCTACACCTTC. This codes for CAISEFDRGDGYTF.

V usage is TRBV28 and J usage is TRBJ1-5, with a possible D match to TRBD1 (6 bases). V dropped 7 bases and J dropped 3 bases, with 16 bases sitting between them. The germline V gene encodes CDR1 MDHEN and CDR2 SYDVKM. There are 15 residues in the CDR3. This CDR3 reads CASTLLGDNNQPQHF. For the CDR3, the DNA is TGTGCCAGCACTCTCCTCGGGGACAACAATCAGCCCCAGCATTTT.

This chain uses TRBV28 with TRBJ2-7; D possibly corresponds to TRBD1 (5 bases). The length of the CDR3 is 15 residues. The V end was cut by 7 bases, the J end by 2 bases, with 18 bases between. In germline, CDR1 is MDHEN, CDR2 SYDVKM. The DNA for the CDR3 is TGTGCCAGCACCGGATCCGTAGACAGTACCTACGAGCAGTACTTC. As protein: CASTGSVDSTYEQYF.

The CDR3 region has the DNA TGTGCCAGCCGGGACACCCCCTACGAGCAGTACTTC. It translates to CASRDTPYEQYF. The chain joins TRBV28 to TRBJ2-7, with D maybe TRBD1 (6 bases). Germline V gene sequence: CDR1 MDHEN, CDR2 SYDVKM. V was cut by 8 bases and J by 2 bases, with 10 bases left in between. The CDR3 is 12 amino acids.

The chain is built from TRBV6-6 and TRBJ1-1, with D perhaps matching TRBD1 (5 bases). Trimming stripped 6 bases from V and 7 bases from J, with 15 bases between. Germline V lookup: CDR1 MNHNY, CDR2 SVGAGI (reference sequence). The CDR3 covers 13 residues. In DNA, the CDR3 is TGTGCCAGCAGCCACCAGGGCCGCTTTGAAGCTTTCTTT. Translation gives CASSHQGRFEAFF.

This rearrangement joins TRBV7-2 to TRBJ2-5; 10 bases are a match to TRBD2. The CDR3 spans 14 residues. The trim removed 7 bases at V and 6 bases at J, leaving 8 bases unmatched. Germline V CDR1 and CDR2: SGHTA, FQGNSA. The CDR3 DNA is TGTGCCAGCAAACCTCTAGCGGGGGAGAAGACCCAGTACTTC. Amino acid sequence: CASKPLAGEKTQYF.

This clone was found a few times. The chain recombines TRBV7-9 with TRBJ1-2; 7 positions agree with TRBD1. The CDR3 covers 18 residues. With 1 base clipped from V and 3 bases from J, the junction kept 14 bases outside the gene matches. From germline, CDR1 is SEHNR and CDR2 FQNEAQ (reference sequence). CDR3 sequence reads: CASSLVGVGTAIYYGYTF. The DNA for the CDR3 is TGTGCCAGCAGCTTAGTGGGCGTCGGGACAGCCATCTACTATGGCTACACCTTC.